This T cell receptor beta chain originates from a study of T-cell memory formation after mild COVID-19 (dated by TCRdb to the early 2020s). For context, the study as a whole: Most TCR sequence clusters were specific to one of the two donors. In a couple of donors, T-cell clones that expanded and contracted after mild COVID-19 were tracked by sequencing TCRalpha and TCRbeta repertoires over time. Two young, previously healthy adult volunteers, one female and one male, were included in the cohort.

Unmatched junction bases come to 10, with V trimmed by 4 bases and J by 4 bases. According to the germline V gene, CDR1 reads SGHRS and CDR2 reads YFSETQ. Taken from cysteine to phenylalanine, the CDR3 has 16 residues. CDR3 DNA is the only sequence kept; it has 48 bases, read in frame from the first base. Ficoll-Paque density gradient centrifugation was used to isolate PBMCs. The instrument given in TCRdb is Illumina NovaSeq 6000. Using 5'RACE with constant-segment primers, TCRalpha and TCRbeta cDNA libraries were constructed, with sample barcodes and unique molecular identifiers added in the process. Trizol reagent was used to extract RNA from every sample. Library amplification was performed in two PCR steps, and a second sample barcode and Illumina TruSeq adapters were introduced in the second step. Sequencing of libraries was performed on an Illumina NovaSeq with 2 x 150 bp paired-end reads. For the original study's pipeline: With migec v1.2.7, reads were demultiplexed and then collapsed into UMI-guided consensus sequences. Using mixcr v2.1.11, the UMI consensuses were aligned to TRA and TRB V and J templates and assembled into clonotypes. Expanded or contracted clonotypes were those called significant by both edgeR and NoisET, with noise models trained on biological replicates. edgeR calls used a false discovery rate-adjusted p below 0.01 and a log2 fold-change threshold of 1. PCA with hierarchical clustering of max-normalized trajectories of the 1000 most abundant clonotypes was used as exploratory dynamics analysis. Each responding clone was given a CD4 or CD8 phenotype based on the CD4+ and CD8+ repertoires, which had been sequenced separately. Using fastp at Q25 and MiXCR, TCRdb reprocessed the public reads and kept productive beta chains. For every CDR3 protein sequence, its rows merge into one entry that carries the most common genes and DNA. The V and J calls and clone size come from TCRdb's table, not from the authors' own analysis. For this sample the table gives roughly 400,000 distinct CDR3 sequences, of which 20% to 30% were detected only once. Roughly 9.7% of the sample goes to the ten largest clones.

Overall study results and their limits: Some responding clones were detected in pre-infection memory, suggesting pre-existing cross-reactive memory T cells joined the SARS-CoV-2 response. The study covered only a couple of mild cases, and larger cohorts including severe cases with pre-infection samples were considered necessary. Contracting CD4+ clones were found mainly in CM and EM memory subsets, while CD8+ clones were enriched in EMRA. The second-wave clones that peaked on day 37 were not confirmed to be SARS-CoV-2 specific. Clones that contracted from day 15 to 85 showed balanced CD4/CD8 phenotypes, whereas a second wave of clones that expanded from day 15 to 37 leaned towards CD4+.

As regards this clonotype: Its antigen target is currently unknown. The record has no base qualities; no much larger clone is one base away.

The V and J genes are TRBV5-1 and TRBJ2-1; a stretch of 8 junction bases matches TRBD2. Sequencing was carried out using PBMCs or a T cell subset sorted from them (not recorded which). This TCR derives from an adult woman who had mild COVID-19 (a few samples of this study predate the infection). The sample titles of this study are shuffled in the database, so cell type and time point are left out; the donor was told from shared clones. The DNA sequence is TGCGCCAGCAGCCCGGGGGGGTTGGTCAAATACAATGAGCAGTTCTTC. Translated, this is CASSPGGLVKYNEQFF.